This TCR beta chain came from a study of identical twins. This clonotype was seen many times. The target antigen is unknown. The study, taken as a whole, reports: For cord blood, abundant beta clonotypes had fewer insertions, unlike memory repertoires, which showed none.

Template switching supplied a universal primer site; unique molecular identifiers were carried on the cDNA. One entry per CDR3 protein, called by TCRdb with MiXCR from the 5' RACE reads. The sample holds about 160,000 distinct CDR3 sequences, around 3.5% seen once. The TCR was taken from a man between 18 and 35 years old in good health. Sequenced sample: memory T cells sorted from blood.

In DNA, the CDR3 is TGTGCCAGCAGCCCGATCACAGATACGCAGTATTTT. Protein product: CASSPITDTQYF. This sequence joins TRBV7-9 and TRBJ2-3, with unresolved D. Trimming removed 5 bases at V and 2 bases at J, with 5 bases between. Germline V gene sequence: CDR1 SEHNR, CDR2 FQNEAQ (reference sequence). The CDR3 runs to 12 residues. The full variable domain, rest sourced from reference TRBV7-9 and TRBJ2-3, is DTGVSQNPRHKITKRGQNVTFRCDPISEHNRLYWYRQTLGQGPEFLTYFQNEAQLEKSRLLSDRFSAERPKGSFSTLEIQRTEQGDSAMYLCASSPITDTQYFGPGTRLTVL.